Below are 3 T cell receptor beta chains sequenced from a single sample in a study of T cell responses to AZD1222 COVID-19 vaccine. Generated by immunoSEQ multiplex PCR, the TCRdb table keeps only in-frame clones and is missing some. This sample has roughly 120,000 clones; over 75% occur once, and the top ten carry about 6%. The starting material was peripheral blood, obtained on day 0 of AZD1222 vaccination. These receptors were collected from an adult in good health.

The chain employs TRBV5-4 and TRBJ2-1; 7 positions agree with TRBD1. This CDR3 spans 14 amino acids. From germline, CDR1 is SGHNT and CDR2 YYREEE (reference sequence). V shed 0 bases, J shed 9 bases, and the junction held 6 bases outside the gene matches. The chain's CDR3 is CASSLGQGEGEQFF. The CDR3, as DNA: TGTGCCAGCAGCTTGGGGCAGGGGGAAGGTGAGCAGTTCTTC.

V usage is TRBV6-5 and J usage is TRBJ2-1; D may correspond to TRBD1 or TRBD2 (5 bases each). CDR3 size: 16 residues. In germline, CDR1 is MNHEY, CDR2 SVGAGI. The ends were cut back, 0 bases at V and 7 bases at J, with 16 bases in the middle. CDR3 sequence: CASSYSGDSVRNEQFF. In DNA form, the CDR3 reads TGTGCCAGCAGTTACTCGGGAGACAGTGTGAGAAATGAGCAGTTCTTC.

The chain recombines TRBV12-3 or TRBV12-4 with TRBJ1-1; D may be TRBD1 (6 bases). CDR3 length equals 12 residues. V was trimmed by 6 bases and J by 8 bases, leaving 13 bases between them. This CDR3 reads CASSPPRGEAFF. Written as DNA, the CDR3 is TGTGCCAGCAGCCCCCCGAGGGGGGAAGCTTTCTTT.